Sequencing of this TCR beta chain was carried out in a study of T cell responses to AZD1222 COVID-19 vaccine. Overall study findings and caveats: Only a handful of AZD1222 recipients, more than 5 in all, had baseline seropositivity. The study found Spike-specific TCR breadth and depth rose after two AZD1222 doses. Donors, mostly white British, included more females; clonal diversity was possibly underestimated. Spike-spanning, vaccine-associated CD4 TCRs were dominant at 160-218 and 743-854.

As for this clone: Antigen specificity is unknown.

Libraries were prepared by immunoSEQ multiplex PCR; TCRdb keeps only in-frame clonotypes and omits some of them. This sample contains over 120,000 clones. The TCR sequence derives from an adult in good health. The source material was peripheral blood.

In nucleotides, the CDR3 is TGTGCCAGCAGCTTTAGGTCCGGGGCGCCCACTGAAGCTTTCTTT. Translating gives CASSFRSGAPTEAFF. V gene TRBV11-2 combines with J gene TRBJ1-1; perhaps TRBD1 as D (5 bases). The CDR3 has 15 amino acids. Germline assignment: CDR1 SGHAT and CDR2 FQNNGV. With 3 bases removed from V and 4 bases from J, the gap between germline ends came to 15 bases.